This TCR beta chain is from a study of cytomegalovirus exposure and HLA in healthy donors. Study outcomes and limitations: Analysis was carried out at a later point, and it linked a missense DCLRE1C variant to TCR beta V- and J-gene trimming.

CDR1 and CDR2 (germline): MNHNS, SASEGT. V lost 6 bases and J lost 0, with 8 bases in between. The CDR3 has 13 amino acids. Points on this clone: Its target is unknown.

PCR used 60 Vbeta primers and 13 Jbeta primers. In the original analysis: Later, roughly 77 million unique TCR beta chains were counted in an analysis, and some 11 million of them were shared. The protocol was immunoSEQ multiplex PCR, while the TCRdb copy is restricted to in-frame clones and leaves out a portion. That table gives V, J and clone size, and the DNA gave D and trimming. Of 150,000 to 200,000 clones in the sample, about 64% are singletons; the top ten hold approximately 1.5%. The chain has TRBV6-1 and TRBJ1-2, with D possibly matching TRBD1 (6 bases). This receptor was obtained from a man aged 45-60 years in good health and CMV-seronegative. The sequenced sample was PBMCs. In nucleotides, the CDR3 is TGTGCCAGCAGAAGGACAGCTAACTATGGCTACACCTTC. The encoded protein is CASRRTANYGYTF.